This paragraph covers one T cell receptor beta chain sequence. The antigen remains unidentified. TCRdb processed the reads anew with MiXCR; each CDR3 protein has one entry. The repertoire includes about 400,000 distinct CDR3 sequences, around 18% of them detected once, and about 10% sits in the top ten. The data belong to a study of T cell repertoires in cytomegalovirus infection. Regarding the study as a whole: Summed frequency of shared TCR beta families picked out CMV carriers who also had the relevant HLA.

Germline loops: CDR1 SEHNR, CDR2 FQNEAQ (reference sequence). CDR3 size: 15 residues. V lost 10 bases and J lost 4, with 22 bases in between. The chain joins TRBV7-9 to TRBJ1-1; no definite D call. The source of this sequence is a human donor in good health (CMV status not recorded). Some clones in this sample may be carry-over from other donors' samples. Source material: PBMCs. The CDR3: CATTQSGGGRTEAFF. The CDR3 nucleotides read TGTGCCACTACTCAATCGGGCGGCGGGCGCACTGAAGCTTTCTTT. The whole variable domain, remainder taken from reference TRBV7-9 and TRBJ1-1, is DTGVSQNPRHKITKRGQNVTFRCDPISEHNRLYWYRQTLGQGPEFLTYFQNEAQLEKSRLLSDRFSAERPKGSFSTLEIQRTEQGDSAMYLCATTQSGGGRTEAFFGQGTRLTVV.